This T cell receptor (beta chain) derives from a study of CD4+ T cells in melanoma. Notes on the study in general: In melanoma, neoantigen-specific CD4+ T cells reportedly differed in differentiation state. A reported correlation linked neoantigen-specific CD4+ T cells to CD8+, macrophage and B cell function.

Note on this clone: Antigen unknown.

Only in-frame clones appear in the TCRdb table, and some are missing; sequencing was by immunoSEQ multiplex PCR. The sample has about 140,000 clones, 92% seen once. The TCR comes from a human donor with melanoma.

Here the CDR3 DNA reads TGTGCCAGCAGCTTAGGCAGGACTAGGAATGAGCAGTTCTTC. As protein: CASSLGRTRNEQFF. The chain joins TRBV7-3 to TRBJ2-1, with 7 bases matching TRBD2. Germline assignment: CDR1 SGHTA and CDR2 FQGTGA. The CDR3 contains 14 residues. V was pared by 2 bases and J by 7 bases, with 5 bases of the junction left unmatched.